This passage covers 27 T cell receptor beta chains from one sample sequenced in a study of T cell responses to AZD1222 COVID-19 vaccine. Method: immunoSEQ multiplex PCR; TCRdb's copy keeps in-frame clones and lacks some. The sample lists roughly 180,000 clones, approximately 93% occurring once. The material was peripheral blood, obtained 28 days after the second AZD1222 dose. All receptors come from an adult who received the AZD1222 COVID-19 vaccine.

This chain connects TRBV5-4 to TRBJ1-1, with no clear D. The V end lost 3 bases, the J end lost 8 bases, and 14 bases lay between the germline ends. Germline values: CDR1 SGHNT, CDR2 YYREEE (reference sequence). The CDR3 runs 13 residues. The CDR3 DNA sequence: TGTGCCAGCAGCTCTAGGAGTGGGCGGGAAGCTTTCTTT. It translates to CASSSRSGREAFF.

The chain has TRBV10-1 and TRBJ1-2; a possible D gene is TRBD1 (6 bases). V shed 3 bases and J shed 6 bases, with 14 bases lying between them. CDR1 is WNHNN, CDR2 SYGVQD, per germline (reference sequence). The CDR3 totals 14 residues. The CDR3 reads CASSDSEGVHGYTF. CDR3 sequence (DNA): TGCGCCAGCAGTGACTCGGAGGGGGTGCATGGCTACACCTTC.

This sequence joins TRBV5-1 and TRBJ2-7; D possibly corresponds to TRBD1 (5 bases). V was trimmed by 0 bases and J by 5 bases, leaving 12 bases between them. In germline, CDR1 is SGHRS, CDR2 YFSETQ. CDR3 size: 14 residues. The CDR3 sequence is CASSLVGPPNEQYF. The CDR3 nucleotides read TGCGCCAGCAGCTTGGTGGGGCCCCCCAACGAGCAGTACTTC.

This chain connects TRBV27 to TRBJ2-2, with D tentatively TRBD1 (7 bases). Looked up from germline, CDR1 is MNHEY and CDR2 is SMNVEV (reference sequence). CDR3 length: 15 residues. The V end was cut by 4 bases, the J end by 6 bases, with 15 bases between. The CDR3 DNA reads TGTGCCAGCAGTTCGACAGGGAGGTTATCCGGGGAGCTGTTTTTT. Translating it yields CASSSTGRLSGELFF.

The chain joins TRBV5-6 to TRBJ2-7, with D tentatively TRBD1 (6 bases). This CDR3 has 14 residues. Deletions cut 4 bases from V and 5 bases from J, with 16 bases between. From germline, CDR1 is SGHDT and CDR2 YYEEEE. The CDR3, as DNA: TGTGCCAGCAGCAAGACAGGAAGGGCGAACGAGCAGTACTTC. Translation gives CASSKTGRANEQYF.

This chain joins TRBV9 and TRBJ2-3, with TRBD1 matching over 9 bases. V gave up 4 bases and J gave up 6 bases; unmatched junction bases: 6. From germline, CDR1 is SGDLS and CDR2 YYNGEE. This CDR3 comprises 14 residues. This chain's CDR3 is CASSIQGAGDTQYF. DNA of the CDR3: TGTGCCAGCAGCATACAGGGGGCAGGCGATACGCAGTATTTT.

In nucleotides, the CDR3 is TGTGCCAGCAGCCTAGACATGGGGGTCACTGAAGCTTTCTTT. Protein sequence: CASSLDMGVTEAFF. J is TRBJ1-1 and V is TRBV9, with TRBD1 as a possible D gene (5 bases). Per germline, CDR1 SGDLS and CDR2 YYNGEE. This CDR3 spans 14 amino acids. The germline V and J ends were trimmed by 4 bases and 4 bases, with 14 bases remaining between them.

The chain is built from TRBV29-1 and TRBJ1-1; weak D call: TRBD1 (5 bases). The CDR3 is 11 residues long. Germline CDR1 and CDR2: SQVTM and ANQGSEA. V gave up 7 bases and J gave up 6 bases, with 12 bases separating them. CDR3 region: CSGQDIAEAFF. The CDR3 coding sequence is TGCAGCGGTCAGGACATCGCTGAAGCTTTCTTT.

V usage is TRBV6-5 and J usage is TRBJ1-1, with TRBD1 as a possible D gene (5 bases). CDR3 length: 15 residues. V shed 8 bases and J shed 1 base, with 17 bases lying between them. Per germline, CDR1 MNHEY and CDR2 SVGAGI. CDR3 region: CASLTKRRGNTEAFF. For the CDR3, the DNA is TGTGCCAGCCTGACAAAGCGTAGGGGGAACACTGAAGCTTTCTTT.

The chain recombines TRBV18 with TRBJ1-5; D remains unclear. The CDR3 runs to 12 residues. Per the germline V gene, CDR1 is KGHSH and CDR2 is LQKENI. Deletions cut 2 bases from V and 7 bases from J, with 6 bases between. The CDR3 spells CASSPGRQPQHF. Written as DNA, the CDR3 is TGTGCCAGCTCACCAGGGAGGCAGCCCCAGCATTTT. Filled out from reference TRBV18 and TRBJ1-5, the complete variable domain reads NAGVMQNPRHLVRRRGQEARLRCSPMKGHSHVYWYRQLPEEGLKFMVYLQKENIIDESGMPKERFSAEFPKEGPSILRIQQVVRGDSAAYFCASSPGRQPQHFGDGTRLSIL.

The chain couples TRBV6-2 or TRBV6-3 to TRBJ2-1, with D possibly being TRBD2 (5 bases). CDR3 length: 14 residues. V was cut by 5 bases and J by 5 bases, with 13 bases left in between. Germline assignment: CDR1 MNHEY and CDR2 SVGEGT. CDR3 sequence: CASSRRELDNEQFF. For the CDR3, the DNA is TGTGCCAGCAGTCGCCGGGAATTGGACAATGAGCAGTTCTTC.

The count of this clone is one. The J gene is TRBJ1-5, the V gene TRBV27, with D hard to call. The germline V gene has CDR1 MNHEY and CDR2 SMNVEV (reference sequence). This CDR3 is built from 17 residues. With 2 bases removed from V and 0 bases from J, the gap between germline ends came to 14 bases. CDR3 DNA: TGTGCCAGCAGTTTAGATTCGGCGGATTATAGCAATCAGCCCCAGCATTTT. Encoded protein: CASSLDSADYSNQPQHF.

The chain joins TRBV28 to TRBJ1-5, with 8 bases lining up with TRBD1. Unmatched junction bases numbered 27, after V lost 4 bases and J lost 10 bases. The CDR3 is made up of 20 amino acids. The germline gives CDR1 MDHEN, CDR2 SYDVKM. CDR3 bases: TGTGCCAGCAGTTGGTTATCGGCAGGGGGCTTGAGCATTCTTGATGGACCCCAGCATTTT. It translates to CASSWLSAGGLSILDGPQHF.

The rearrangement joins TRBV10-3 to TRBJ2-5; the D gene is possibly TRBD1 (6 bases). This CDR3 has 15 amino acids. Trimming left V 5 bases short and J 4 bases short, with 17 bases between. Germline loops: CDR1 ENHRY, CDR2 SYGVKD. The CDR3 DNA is TGTGCCATCAGTAGGGCAGGGGAGAGGGGAGAGACCCAGTACTTC. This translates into CAISRAGERGETQYF.

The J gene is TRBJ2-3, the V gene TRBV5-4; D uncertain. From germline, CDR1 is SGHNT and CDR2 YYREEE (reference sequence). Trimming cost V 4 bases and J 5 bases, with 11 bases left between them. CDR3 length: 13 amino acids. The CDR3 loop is CASSRSMLDTQYF. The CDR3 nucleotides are TGTGCCAGCAGCCGCAGCATGTTAGATACGCAGTATTTT.

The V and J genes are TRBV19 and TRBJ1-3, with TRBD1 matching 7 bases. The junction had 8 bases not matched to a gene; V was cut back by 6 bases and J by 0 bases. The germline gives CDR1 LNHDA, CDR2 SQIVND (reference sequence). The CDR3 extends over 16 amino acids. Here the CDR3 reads CASRNKTGRSGNTIYF. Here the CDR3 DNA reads TGTGCCAGTAGAAATAAGACAGGGCGCTCTGGAAACACCATATATTTT.

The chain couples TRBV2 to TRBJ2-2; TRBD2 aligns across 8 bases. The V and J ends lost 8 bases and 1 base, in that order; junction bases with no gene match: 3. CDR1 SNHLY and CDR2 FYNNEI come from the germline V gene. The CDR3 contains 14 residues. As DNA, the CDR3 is TGTGCCAGCTGGCTAGCGGGGAACACCGGGGAGCTGTTTTTT. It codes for CASWLAGNTGELFF.

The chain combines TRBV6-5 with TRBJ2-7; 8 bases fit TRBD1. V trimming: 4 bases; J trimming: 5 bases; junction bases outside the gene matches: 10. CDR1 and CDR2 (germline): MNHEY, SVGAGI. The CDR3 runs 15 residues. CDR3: CASSFDRDRLNEQYF. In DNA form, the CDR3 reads TGTGCCAGCAGTTTCGATCGGGACAGGCTCAACGAGCAGTACTTC.

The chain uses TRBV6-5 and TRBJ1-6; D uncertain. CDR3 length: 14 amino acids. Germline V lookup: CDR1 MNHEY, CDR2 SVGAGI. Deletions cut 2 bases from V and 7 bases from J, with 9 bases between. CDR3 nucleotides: TGTGCCAGCAGTTACGGCCGGGCCAATTCACCCCTCCACTTT. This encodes CASSYGRANSPLHF.

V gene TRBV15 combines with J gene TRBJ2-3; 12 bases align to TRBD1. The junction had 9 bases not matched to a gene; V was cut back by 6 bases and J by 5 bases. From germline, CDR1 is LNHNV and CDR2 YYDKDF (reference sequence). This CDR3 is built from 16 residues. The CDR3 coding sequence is TGTGCCACCAGTACTTCCGGGACAGGGGGCCTAGATACGCAGTATTTT. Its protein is CATSTSGTGGLDTQYF. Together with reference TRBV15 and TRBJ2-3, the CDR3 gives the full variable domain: DAMVIQNPRYQVTQFGKPVTLSCSQTLNHNVMYWYQQKSSQAPKLLFHYYDKDFNNEADTPDNFQSRRPNTSFCFLDIRSPGLGDTAMYLCATSTSGTGGLDTQYFGPGTRLTVL.

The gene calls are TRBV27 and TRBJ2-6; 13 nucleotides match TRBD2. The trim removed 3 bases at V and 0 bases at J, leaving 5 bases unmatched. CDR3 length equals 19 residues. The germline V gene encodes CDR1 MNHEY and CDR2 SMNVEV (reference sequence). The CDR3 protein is CASSLGLAGIPSGANVLTF. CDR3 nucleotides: TGTGCCAGCAGTTTGGGACTAGCGGGGATACCCTCTGGGGCCAACGTCCTGACTTTC.

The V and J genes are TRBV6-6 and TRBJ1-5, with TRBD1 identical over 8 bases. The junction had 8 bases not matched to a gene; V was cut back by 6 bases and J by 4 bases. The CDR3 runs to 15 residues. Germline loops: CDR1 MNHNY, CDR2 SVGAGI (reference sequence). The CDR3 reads CASSRQDRANQPQHF. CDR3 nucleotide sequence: TGTGCCAGCAGCCGCCAGGACAGGGCGAATCAGCCCCAGCATTTT.

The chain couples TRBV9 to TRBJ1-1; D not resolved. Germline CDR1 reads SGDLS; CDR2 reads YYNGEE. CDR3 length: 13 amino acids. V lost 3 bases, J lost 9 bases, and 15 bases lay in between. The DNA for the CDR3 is TGTGCCAGCAGCGGCAGTAGTTCCGGGCAAGCTTTCTTT. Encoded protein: CASSGSSSGQAFF. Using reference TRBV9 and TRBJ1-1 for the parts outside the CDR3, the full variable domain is DSGVTQTPKHLITATGQRVTLRCSPRSGDLSVYWYQQSLDQGLQFLIQYYNGEERAKGNILERFSAQQFPDLHSELNLSSLELGDSALYFCASSGSSSGQAFFGQGTRLTVV.

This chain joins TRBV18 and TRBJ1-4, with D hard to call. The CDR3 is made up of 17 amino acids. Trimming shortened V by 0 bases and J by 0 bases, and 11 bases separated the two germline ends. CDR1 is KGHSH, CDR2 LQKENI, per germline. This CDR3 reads CASSPPIRGATNEKLFF. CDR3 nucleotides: TGTGCCAGCTCACCACCGATTCGCGGTGCAACTAATGAAAAACTGTTTTTT.

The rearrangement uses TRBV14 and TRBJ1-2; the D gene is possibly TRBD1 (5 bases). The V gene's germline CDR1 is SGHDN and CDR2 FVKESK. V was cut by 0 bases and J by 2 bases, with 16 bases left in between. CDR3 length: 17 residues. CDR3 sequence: CASSQDMRRQRNYGYTF. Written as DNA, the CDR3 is TGTGCCAGCAGCCAAGATATGAGAAGACAGCGGAACTATGGCTACACCTTC.

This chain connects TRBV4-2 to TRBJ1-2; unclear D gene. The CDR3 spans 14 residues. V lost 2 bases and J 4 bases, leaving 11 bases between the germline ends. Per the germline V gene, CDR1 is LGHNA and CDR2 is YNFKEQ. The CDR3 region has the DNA TGTGCCAGCAGCCAACTCGGAGTTCCCTATGGCTACACCTTC. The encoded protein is CASSQLGVPYGYTF.

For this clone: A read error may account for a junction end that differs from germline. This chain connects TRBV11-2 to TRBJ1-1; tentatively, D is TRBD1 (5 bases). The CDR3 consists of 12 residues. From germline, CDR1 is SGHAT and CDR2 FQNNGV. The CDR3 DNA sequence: TGTGCCAGCAGCTTAAGGGGCCCTGAGGCTTTCTTT. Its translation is CASSLRGPEAFF.